The present TCR beta chain was sequenced within a study of blood T cell repertoires in COVID-19. In the study overall: The study drew acute and convalescent COVID-19 samples from the United States, Italy and Spain. Sources were T cells, B-cell-depleted T cells, or PBMCs; the material itself was cDNA or gDNA.

The authors' processing: Amplification from reference gene primers served as the basis for estimated nucleated cell counts. Libraries were prepared by immunoSEQ multiplex PCR; TCRdb keeps only in-frame clonotypes and omits some of them. From that table come the V and J calls and clone size; the DNA was used to work out D and trimming. The profile covers about 230,000 clones, with 85% appearing a single time and around 1% taken by the ten largest. The CDR3 has 12 residues. The V end was cut by 6 bases, the J end by 6 bases, with 8 bases between. The sample comprised peripheral blood. The receptor was derived from a man in his forties with acute or convalescent COVID-19. J is TRBJ2-2 and V is TRBV12-3 or TRBV12-4, with D maybe TRBD1 (6 bases). CDR3 protein: CASSRGPGELFF. CDR3 bases: TGTGCCAGCAGCAGGGGCCCCGGGGAGCTGTTTTTT.